This entry features one T cell receptor beta chain sequence. This record belongs to a study of T cell changes during pregnancy in multiple sclerosis. CDR1 and CDR2 (germline): MGHRA, YSYEKL. V lost 0 bases to trimming and J lost 2 bases, with 10 bases between them. This CDR3 has 15 amino acids. The table came from immunoSEQ multiplex PCR; TCRdb's copy has only in-frame clones and leaves some out. The data hold around 62,000 clones, with 93% observed a single time. The source material was CD8+ T cells from peripheral blood mononuclear cells, sampled in the second trimester of pregnancy. The J gene is TRBJ1-2, the V gene TRBV4-1; D gene unclear. This sequence originates from a female donor with multiple sclerosis, enrolled in a pregnancy study. The CDR3 reads CASSQEGAGNYGYTF. In DNA, the CDR3 is TGCGCCAGCAGCCAAGAGGGTGCGGGGAACTATGGCTACACCTTC.